The clone carrying this TCR beta chain was detected once. The antigen is not known. The sample belongs to a study of glioma-infiltrating T cells after dendritic cell vaccination. Overall study: Between 2003 and 2012, patients got autologous tumor lysate-pulsed dendritic cell vaccines. Study conclusions and caveats: Only a small number of patients had complete blood and tumor samples.

Sequencing used immunoSEQ multiplex PCR; TCRdb keeps in-frame clones, though not all of them. The sample lists about 87,000 clones, around 86% seen once, with 6% to 8% in the top ten. Time point meaning: after dendritic cell vaccination, including at tumor progression/relapse. Selection required adequate fresh-frozen tumor tissue plus more than two years' survival data. Before vaccination, two weeks after the third vaccination, and at progression, PBMC were collected. V shed 3 bases and J shed 9 bases, with 12 bases lying between them. Germline V gene data show CDR1 as SNHLY and CDR2 as FYNNEI. The length of the CDR3 is 13 residues.

The specimen was blood, collected after dendritic cell vaccination. The chain is built from TRBV2 and TRBJ2-1; TRBD2 is a possible D gene (6 bases). The TCR was taken from a human donor with glioblastoma. CDR3 amino acids: CASSETRGGEQFF. CDR3 nucleotides: TGTGCCAGCAGTGAGACTAGAGGTGGTGAGCAGTTCTTC.